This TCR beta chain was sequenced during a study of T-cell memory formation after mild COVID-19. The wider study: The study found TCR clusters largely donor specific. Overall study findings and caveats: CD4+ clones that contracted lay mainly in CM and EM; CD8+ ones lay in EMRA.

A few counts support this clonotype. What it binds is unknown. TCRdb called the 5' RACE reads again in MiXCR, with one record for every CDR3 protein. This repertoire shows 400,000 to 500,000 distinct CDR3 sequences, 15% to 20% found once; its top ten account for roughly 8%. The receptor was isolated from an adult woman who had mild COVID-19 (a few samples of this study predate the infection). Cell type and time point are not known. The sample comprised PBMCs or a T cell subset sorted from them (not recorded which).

The DNA for the CDR3 is TGTGCCAGCAGCCTTGGGACTGCTGGTCTGTACTTC. It translates to CASSLGTAGLYF. This chain links TRBV3-1 with TRBJ2-7; D is possibly TRBD2 (6 bases). This CDR3 contains 12 residues. V was pared by 4 bases and J by 12 bases, with 16 bases between. Germline V gene lookup returns CDR1 LGHDT and CDR2 YNNKEL (reference sequence).